A selection of T cell receptor beta chains follows, all from one sample in a study of blood T cells in healthy people across ages. TCRdb ran MiXCR on the 5' RACE reads and lists one entry per CDR3 protein. The profile shows 700,000 to 950,000 distinct CDR3 sequences, nearly 60% of them singletons. The sample was blood. The receptors shown here come from a young man in good health. Both conserved end residues are part of each CDR3. The D gene is left open where the match is weak. Size tells how often a clone was seen (once, few, many) or the class of an expanded clone, and some rows leave it out.

clone_size,d_call,v_call,j_call,cdr3_nt,cdr3_aa
.,.,TRBV25-1,TRBJ2-3,TGTGCCAGCAGCTCCAGCAGAACGCAGTATTTT,CASSSSRTQYF
.,.,TRBV2,TRBJ1-5,TGTGCCAGCAGTGATGAGTGGCAGGGTCGCCAGCCCCAGCATTTT,CASSDEWQGRQPQHF
.,TRBD2,TRBV27,TRBJ2-7,TGTGCCAGCAGCCGCGGGAGTTACTGCGAGCAGTACTTC,CASSRGSYCEQYF
.,.,TRBV7-2,TRBJ2-7,TGTGCCTGCAGCTGGACGGTTAGCTCCTACGAGCAGTACTTC,CACSWTVSSYEQYF
.,.,TRBV7-2,TRBJ1-2,TGTGCCAGCAGCTCTACACCGGGGCCTTCTAACTATGGCTACATCTTC,CASSSTPGPSNYGYIF
.,.,TRBV7-3,TRBJ2-3,TGTGCCGGCAAAACCACAGCGACCACAGATACGCAGTATTTT,CAGKTTATTDTQYF
once,TRBD1,TRBV20-1,TRBJ2-1,TGCAGTGCTAATACCGGGACAGGGAATGAGCAGTTCTTC,CSANTGTGNEQFF
.,.,TRBV14,TRBJ2-4,TGTGCCAGCAGCCGAACACTTGGACTGGCCAAAAACATTCAGTACTTC,CASSRTLGLAKNIQYF
.,.,TRBV10-2,TRBJ2-7,TGCGCCAGTGAGTCAGGGCCCTACGAGCAGTACTTC,CASESGPYEQYF
few,.,TRBV20-1,TRBJ1-5,TGCAGTGCTAGAGAGGCGACCAGGGGCAATCAGCCCCAGCATTTT,CSAREATRGNQPQHF
.,.,TRBV12-3/TRBV12-4,TRBJ1-2,TGTGCCAGCAGAGGGGGTTTGATCTATGGCTACACCTTC,CASRGGLIYGYTF
.,.,TRBV7-9,TRBJ2-7,TGTGCCAGCAGCTTAGTCCAGGGCCAAGCCTACGAGCAGTACTTC,CASSLVQGQAYEQYF
.,.,TRBV14,TRBJ1-2,TGTGCCAGCAGCCAAGTGGAGACAGGTTTCTATGGCTACACCTTC,CASSQVETGFYGYTF
.,.,TRBV15,TRBJ1-4,TGTGCCACCAGCAGAGCCAGGGTGGGCGTTGCTAATGAAAAACTGTTTTTT,CATSRARVGVANEKLFF
.,.,TRBV7-9,TRBJ2-3,TGTGCCAGCAGCTTAGGTAGCGGCCTCACAGATACGCAGTATTTT,CASSLGSGLTDTQYF
.,TRBD1,TRBV10-3,TRBJ2-3,TGTGCCATCAGACCCGGGACAGGGCCAGATACGCAGTATTTT,CAIRPGTGPDTQYF
.,TRBD1,TRBV27,TRBJ1-6,TGTGCCAGCAGTTTATCTATTCCAGGGGGCGATTATAATTCACCCCTCCACTTT,CASSLSIPGGDYNSPLHF
.,.,TRBV28,TRBJ2-3,TGTGCCAGCAGTTTAGCTAGCAGACCCACAGATACGCAGTATTTT,CASSLASRPTDTQYF
.,.,TRBV7-9,TRBJ1-6,TGTGCCAGCAGCTCGGACTTCGGATACTCACCCCTCCACTTT,CASSSDFGYSPLHF
few,TRBD2,TRBV12-3/TRBV12-4,TRBJ2-1,TGTGCCAGCAGTCCTCGAGGACTAGCGGGAGGTAGTGAGCAGTTCTTC,CASSPRGLAGGSEQFF
.,.,TRBV29-1,TRBJ1-1,TGCAGCGCCACCAGGACAGTAAACACTGAAGCTTTCTTT,CSATRTVNTEAFF
.,.,TRBV4-3,TRBJ2-3,TGCGCCAGCAGCCAAGATCCCGCCGGACAGCGAAAGACAGATACGCAGTATTTT,CASSQDPAGQRKTDTQYF
few,.,TRBV10-3,TRBJ2-7,TGTGCCATCAGTGAGTCGAAGGGGGTCTGGACCTACGAGCAGTACTTC,CAISESKGVWTYEQYF
.,.,TRBV4-2,TRBJ1-5,TGTGCCAGCAGCCAAGTCGGGGGTAATCAGCCCCAGCATTTT,CASSQVGGNQPQHF
.,.,TRBV12-3/TRBV12-4,TRBJ2-7,TGTGCCAGCAGTTTTACTACAGGTCGATACGAGCAGTACTTC,CASSFTTGRYEQYF
once,TRBD1,TRBV29-1,TRBJ2-1,TGCAGCGTTGTGTCCACTGACAGGGGTGTTGTTGGTGAGCAGTTCTTC,CSVVSTDRGVVGEQFF
.,.,TRBV10-3,TRBJ1-2,TGTGCCATCAGTGAGTCTCAGGGCTATGGCTACACCTTC,CAISESQGYGYTF
few,.,TRBV11-1,TRBJ2-1,TGTGCCAGCAGCTTAGACGGAAACCCAGTAAGCAATGAGCAGTTCTTC,CASSLDGNPVSNEQFF
.,.,TRBV20-1,TRBJ2-3,TGCAGTGCTAGGGGCATCTCAGATACGCAGTATTTT,CSARGISDTQYF
few,.,TRBV25-1,TRBJ1-2,TGTGCCAGCAGTGAGATTTACGGTCGTGGGGATGGCTACACCTTC,CASSEIYGRGDGYTF
.,TRBD2,TRBV20-1,TRBJ2-5,TGCAGTGCTACCGCTAGCGGGAGGGCCGCAGAGACCCAGTACTTC,CSATASGRAAETQYF
.,TRBD2,TRBV4-3,TRBJ2-3,TGCGCCAGCAGCCAAGATGGGGGGGTCGTCGGGGCGCAGTATTTT,CASSQDGGVVGAQYF
.,.,TRBV27,TRBJ1-5,TGTGCCAGCAGTAACAGGAGGGATCAGCCCCAGCATTTT,CASSNRRDQPQHF
.,TRBD1,TRBV11-2,TRBJ2-1,TGTGCCAGCAGCTTAGACAGGGGGACCATGAATGAGCAGTTCTTC,CASSLDRGTMNEQFF
.,.,TRBV28,TRBJ2-5,TGTGCCAGCATCCCATGGGGGGAGGCAAAACTCCAAGAGACCCAGTACTTC,CASIPWGEAKLQETQYF
.,.,TRBV29-1,TRBJ1-1,TGCAGCGTTGCCCAGGGCACTGAAGCTTTCTTT,CSVAQGTEAFF
few,.,TRBV4-3,TRBJ1-6,TGCGCCAGCAGCCAATCTACGGAGGATAATTCACCCCTCCACTTT,CASSQSTEDNSPLHF
.,TRBD2,TRBV15,TRBJ2-1,TGTGCCACCAGCAGGGCTAGCGGACCTCTCTACAATGAGCAGTTCTTC,CATSRASGPLYNEQFF
few,.,TRBV7-2,TRBJ2-7,TGTGCCAGCAGCTTAGGTCCGGCGGGGGCTGGGGAGCAGTACTTC,CASSLGPAGAGEQYF
few,.,TRBV29-1,TRBJ2-4,TGCAGCGTCGGGATTGGGGGGTCAGCCAAAAACATTCAGTACTTC,CSVGIGGSAKNIQYF
.,.,TRBV5-1,TRBJ2-3,TGCGCCAGCAGCTTGGAATCTCCCCCACAAGATACGCAGTATTTT,CASSLESPPQDTQYF
.,.,TRBV5-4,TRBJ2-5,TGTGCCAGCAGCTTGGCTCCCGGAGGGACCCAGTACTTC,CASSLAPGGTQYF
once,.,TRBV5-1,TRBJ2-3,TGCGCCAGCAGCCTGGACGGTAGCTCTATCACAGATACGCAGTATTTT,CASSLDGSSITDTQYF
.,.,TRBV28,TRBJ2-5,TGTGCCAGCAATAACCAGGACAGCCAAGAGACCCAGTACTTC,CASNNQDSQETQYF
.,.,TRBV29-1,TRBJ1-1,TGCAGCGTTTCGCAGGACTTGAACACTGAAGCTTTCTTT,CSVSQDLNTEAFF
.,TRBD1,TRBV6-1,TRBJ1-2,TGTGCCAGCAGGCCGGACAGGGACTATGGCTACACCTTC,CASRPDRDYGYTF
few,.,TRBV6-5,TRBJ2-5,TGTGCCACCAGGGACTCCTCCCGGGAGCAGTACTTC,CATRDSSREQYF
few,.,TRBV6-5,TRBJ2-1,TGTGCCAGCAGTTACGATACCGGGACCCCATATGAGCAGTTCTTC,CASSYDTGTPYEQFF